These 32 T cell receptor beta chains share one sample of origin, sequenced in a study of blood T cell repertoires in COVID-19. Profiling relied on immunoSEQ multiplex PCR, and the TCRdb table lists in-frame clones only, not all of them. The sample holds some 50,000 clones; 80% to 90% are singletons and the top ten take about 8%. Source material: peripheral blood. The receptors were sampled from a human donor in a cohort sampled during active COVID-19.

The rearrangement joins TRBV19 to TRBJ2-5; 7 nucleotides align to TRBD1. Trimming cost V 7 bases and J 0 bases; bases outside gene matches: 5. The CDR3 is 14 amino acids. CDR1 and CDR2 from the germline V gene are LNHDA and SQIVND (reference sequence). The DNA for the CDR3 is TGTGCCAGTACCCCGGGACAGAACCAAGAGACCCAGTACTTC. It codes for CASTPGQNQETQYF.

The chain is built from TRBV28 and TRBJ1-1; D perhaps matches TRBD1 (5 bases). The CDR3 consists of 11 residues. Germline V lookup: CDR1 MDHEN, CDR2 SYDVKM. V lost 5 bases and J lost 10, with 11 bases in between. CDR3 in amino acids: CASSRGAPAFF. Here the CDR3 DNA reads TGTGCCAGCAGTCGCGGGGCCCCAGCTTTCTTT.

The rearrangement joins TRBV2 to TRBJ2-7; 7 bases are a match to TRBD1. Germline V gives CDR1 SNHLY, CDR2 FYNNEI. This CDR3 is built from 13 residues. The trim removed 6 bases at V and 2 bases at J, leaving 4 bases unmatched. The CDR3 loop is CASRPQGTYEQYF. CDR3 bases: TGTGCCAGCAGACCACAGGGGACCTACGAGCAGTACTTC.

V is TRBV5-6 and J is TRBJ2-1, with D hard to call. This CDR3 region has 16 residues. Germline V CDR1 and CDR2: SGHDT, YYEEEE. V lost 5 bases, J lost 0 bases, and 15 bases lay in between. CDR3 in amino acids: CASSPRIQSSYNEQFF. The CDR3 DNA follows: TGTGCCAGCAGTCCCAGAATCCAAAGCTCCTACAATGAGCAGTTCTTC.

The chain recombines TRBV14 with TRBJ2-7; D is possibly TRBD1 (6 bases). This CDR3 contains 13 residues. Looked up from germline, CDR1 is SGHDN and CDR2 is FVKESK. The germline V and J ends were trimmed by 4 bases and 3 bases, with 10 bases remaining between them. The CDR3 nucleotides read TGTGCCAGCAGCCTATTACAGGGCTACGAGCAGTACTTC. This encodes CASSLLQGYEQYF. Full variable domain (missing parts from reference TRBV14 and TRBJ2-7): EAGVTQFPSHSVIEKGQTVTLRCDPISGHDNLYWYRRVMGKEIKFLLHFVKESKQDESGMPNNRFLAERTGGTYSTLKVQPAELEDSGVYFCASSLLQGYEQYFGPGTRLTVT.

This clone was found a few times. The V call is TRBV12-3 or TRBV12-4, the J call TRBJ1-5, with 7 bases aligning to TRBD1. J gave up 3 bases and V 9 bases, and 5 bases lay outside the gene matches. The CDR3 spans 13 residues. Here the CDR3 DNA reads TGTGCCAGTATGACAGGGACCAATCAGCCCCAGCATTTT. It specifies CASMTGTNQPQHF.

The rearrangement uses TRBV11-3 and TRBJ2-1; possibly TRBD1 for D (6 bases). The CDR3 contains 12 residues. Looked up from germline, CDR1 is SGHNT and CDR2 is YENEEA. Trimming took 5 bases from V and 10 from J, leaving 12 bases between them. CDR3 loop: CASSPTGSEQFF. In DNA, the CDR3 is TGTGCCAGCAGCCCAACAGGGAGCGAGCAGTTCTTC.

This rearrangement joins TRBV5-4 to TRBJ2-6, with D perhaps TRBD2 (5 bases). Germline lookup yields CDR1 SGHNT and CDR2 YYREEE (reference sequence). V was pared by 4 bases and J by 4 bases, with 12 bases between. CDR3 size: 15 residues. CDR3 region: CASSLTKRGANVLTF. The CDR3 region has the DNA TGTGCCAGCAGCCTGACTAAGAGGGGGGCCAACGTCCTGACTTTC. The variable domain in full, with the rest retrieved from reference TRBV5-4 and TRBJ2-6, is ETGVTQSPTHLIKTRGQQVTLRCSSQSGHNTVSWYQQALGQGPQFIFQYYREEENGRGNFPPRFSGLQFPNYSSELNVNALELDDSALYLCASSLTKRGANVLTFGAGSRLTVL.

This clone was picked up one time. The chain has TRBV29-1 and TRBJ2-3; D remains unclear. V lost 3 bases, J lost 0 bases, and 10 bases lay in between. From germline, CDR1 is SQVTM and CDR2 ANQGSEA. This CDR3 spans 14 amino acids. The CDR3 bases are TGCAGCGTTGATACACTGAGGAGCACAGATACGCAGTATTTT. It encodes CSVDTLRSTDTQYF.

The chain has TRBV6-1 and TRBJ1-4, with D possibly TRBD1 on 5 matching bases. Germline lookup yields CDR1 MNHNS and CDR2 SASEGT. The length of the CDR3 is 16 residues. V dropped 3 bases and J dropped 2 bases, with 13 bases sitting between them. This CDR3 reads CASSEEGLWTNEKLFF. DNA for the CDR3: TGTGCCAGCAGTGAGGAGGGGTTATGGACTAATGAAAAACTGTTTTTT.

This chain links TRBV6-5 with TRBJ2-2, with TRBD2 matching 8 bases. The CDR3 length is 14 residues. Germline CDR1 is MNHEY and CDR2 is SVGAGI. Trimming removed 6 bases from V and 4 bases from J; junction bases left unmatched: 4. CDR3 sequence: CASRSGTSTGELFF. The DNA of the CDR3 is TGTGCCAGCAGATCCGGGACTAGCACCGGGGAGCTGTTTTTT.

The chain has TRBV5-5 and TRBJ2-1, with D possibly being TRBD1 (5 bases). Trimming took 2 bases from V and 0 from J, leaving 24 bases between them. The germline CDR1 and CDR2 sequences are SGHKS and YYEKEE (reference sequence). The CDR3 runs to 20 residues. The DNA of the CDR3 is TGTGCCAGCAGCTTCCCAAGGGTACAGGAACGGACGAGCTCCTACAATGAGCAGTTCTTC. This sequence encodes CASSFPRVQERTSSYNEQFF.

This chain connects TRBV5-8 to TRBJ2-7; 7 nucleotides line up with TRBD2. CDR3 size: 16 residues. CDR1 and CDR2 from the germline V gene are SGHTS and YDEGEE. V was pared by 0 bases and J by 3 bases, with 9 bases of the junction left unmatched. The CDR3 coding sequence is TGTGCCAGCAGCTTGGCCATGGCTAGCGGACTCTACGAGCAGTACTTC. Translation gives CASSLAMASGLYEQYF.

The chain recombines TRBV2 with TRBJ1-5; a weak D match, TRBD1 (5 bases). V was shortened by 6 bases and J by 7 bases, with 19 bases between the two germline ends. This CDR3 region has 15 residues. Germline V lookup: CDR1 SNHLY, CDR2 FYNNEI. This CDR3 is CASSGDRGPWQPQHF. As DNA, the CDR3 is TGTGCCAGCAGCGGAGACAGAGGACCTTGGCAGCCCCAGCATTTT.

This clone was counted between two and nine times. The chain has TRBV30 and TRBJ1-5; D perhaps matches TRBD1 (5 bases). V lost 4 bases to trimming and J lost 3 bases, with 10 bases between them. CDR1 GTSNPN and CDR2 SVGIG come from the germline V gene (reference sequence). The CDR3 totals 13 residues. In nucleotides, the CDR3 is TGTGCCTGGACCCCAGGGTCCAATCAGCCCCAGCATTTT. This encodes CAWTPGSNQPQHF.

The chain employs TRBV5-4 and TRBJ2-3, with D perhaps TRBD2 (6 bases). V gave up 4 bases and J gave up 2 bases, with 17 bases separating them. From germline, CDR1 is SGHNT and CDR2 YYREEE (reference sequence). The CDR3 is 16 amino acids. Here the CDR3 DNA reads TGTGCCAGCAGCAGCCGGGACTCGCTAACCACAGATACGCAGTATTTT. Protein product: CASSSRDSLTTDTQYF.

This clone has more than one count but fewer than ten. The chain carries TRBV7-3 and TRBJ1-2; D is unclear. Trimming removed 4 bases at V and 2 bases at J, with 8 bases between. Looked up from germline, CDR1 is SGHTA and CDR2 is FQGTGA. The CDR3 totals 13 residues. This CDR3 is CASSYERNYGYTF. The CDR3 nucleotides read TGTGCCAGCAGCTATGAACGGAACTATGGCTACACCTTC.

A single count supports this clone. The chain carries TRBV11-3 and TRBJ2-1, with 10 bases lining up with TRBD2. The CDR3 length is 15 residues. Trimming at V came to 1 base and at J to 6 bases, leaving 3 bases not matched to a gene. CDR1 and CDR2 (germline): SGHNT, YENEEA. CDR3 in DNA: TGTGCCAGCAGCTTAGGGACTAGCGGATTCAATGAGCAGTTCTTC. It encodes CASSLGTSGFNEQFF. The complete variable domain, with remaining parts taken from reference TRBV11-3 and TRBJ2-1, reads EAGVVQSPRYKIIEKKQPVAFWCNPISGHNTLYWYLQNLGQGPELLIRYENEEAVDDSQLPKDRFSAERLKGVDSTLKIQPAELGDSAVYLCASSLGTSGFNEQFFGPGTRLTVL.

The rearrangement links TRBV15 to TRBJ2-3, with 7 bases that match TRBD2. Per the germline V gene, CDR1 is LNHNV and CDR2 is YYDKDF (reference sequence). Trimming at V came to 5 bases and at J to 2 bases, leaving 4 bases not matched to a gene. This CDR3 region has 14 residues. The CDR3 DNA reads TGTGCCACCAGCCCGGGACTACCCACAGATACGCAGTATTTT. It is translated as CATSPGLPTDTQYF.

This chain joins TRBV6-5 and TRBJ1-2; 9 positions match TRBD1. The CDR3 is 14 amino acids. With V trimmed by 6 bases and J by 6 bases, 8 bases remained unmatched. Germline V CDR1 and CDR2: MNHEY, SVGAGI. The CDR3 region has the DNA TGTGCCAGCAGCCCACAGGGGGCCCTCCATGGCTACACCTTC. This codes for CASSPQGALHGYTF.

This CDR3 is CASSRGEGGLNEQFF. The CDR3 DNA sequence: TGTGCCAGCAGCCGAGGGGAGGGAGGGCTAAATGAGCAGTTCTTC. The rearrangement uses TRBV11-3 and TRBJ2-1; TRBD2 matches at 7 bases. V gave up 5 bases and J gave up 7 bases; unmatched junction bases: 11. The CDR3 loop spans 15 amino acids. Germline-derived CDR1 and CDR2 are SGHNT and YENEEA. The full variable domain, completed using reference TRBV11-3 and TRBJ2-1, is EAGVVQSPRYKIIEKKQPVAFWCNPISGHNTLYWYLQNLGQGPELLIRYENEEAVDDSQLPKDRFSAERLKGVDSTLKIQPAELGDSAVYLCASSRGEGGLNEQFFGPGTRLTVL.

The rearrangement links TRBV11-3 to TRBJ2-3; 7 nucleotides agree with TRBD1. This CDR3 has 16 amino acids. V trimming: 2 bases; J trimming: 1 base; junction bases outside the gene matches: 6. CDR1 SGHNT and CDR2 YENEEA come from the germline V gene. CDR3 in amino acids: CASSLTGVDGTDTQYF. The CDR3 nucleotides are TGTGCCAGCAGCTTAACAGGGGTTGATGGCACAGATACGCAGTATTTT.

V is TRBV19 and J is TRBJ1-3; TRBD1 matches 7 bases. Germline CDR1 reads LNHDA; CDR2 reads SQIVND (reference sequence). This CDR3 is built from 14 residues. The junction had 4 bases not matched to a gene; V was cut back by 5 bases and J by 3 bases. CDR3 amino acids: CASSLQGLGNTIYF. The CDR3 nucleotides read TGTGCCAGTAGTTTACAGGGGCTTGGAAACACCATATATTTT.

On this clone itself: A junction end diverges from the germline sequence, so it may reflect a read error. The chain employs TRBV5-6 and TRBJ1-2; the D gene is possibly TRBD1 (5 bases). The CDR3 has 13 amino acids. Germline values: CDR1 SGHDT, CDR2 YYEEEE. In DNA form, the CDR3 reads TGTGCCAGCAGCTTGGAGACAGCGTATGGCTATACCTTC. It specifies CASSLETAYGYTF. The full variable domain, with the rest looked up from reference TRBV5-6 and TRBJ1-2, is DAGVTQSPTHLIKTRGQQVTLRCSPKSGHDTVSWYQQALGQGPQFIFQYYEEEERQRGNFPDRFSGHQFPNYSSELNVNALLLGDSALYLCASSLETAYGYTFGSGTRLTVV.

V gene TRBV5-8 combines with J gene TRBJ2-1; D unclear. Germline CDR1 reads SGHTS; CDR2 reads YDEGEE. Trimming removed 0 bases from V and 0 bases from J, with 7 bases in between. The CDR3 spans 15 residues. The chain's CDR3 is CASSLGVNSYNEQFF. CDR3 nucleotides: TGTGCCAGCAGCTTGGGCGTGAACTCCTACAATGAGCAGTTCTTC.

The CDR3 reads CASKRTDNEQFF. CDR3 in DNA: TGTGCCAGTAAGCGGACAGACAATGAGCAGTTCTTC. The chain employs TRBV19 and TRBJ2-1; the D gene is possibly TRBD1 (6 bases). Trimming left V 7 bases short and J 5 bases short, with 9 bases between. Germline-derived CDR1 and CDR2 are LNHDA and SQIVND (reference sequence). The CDR3 is 12 residues long.

This chain joins TRBV15 and TRBJ2-5; D is ambiguous. The length of the CDR3 is 16 residues. V gave up 2 bases and J gave up 2 bases, with 15 bases separating them. CDR1 is LNHNV, CDR2 YYDKDF, per germline (reference sequence). Here the CDR3 reads CATSRPPSKIQETQYF. The CDR3 coding sequence is TGTGCCACCAGCAGACCGCCCTCTAAGATACAAGAGACCCAGTACTTC.

The rearrangement joins TRBV5-6 to TRBJ2-2, with 11 bases that match TRBD1. This CDR3 comprises 16 residues. Germline V gene sequence: CDR1 SGHDT, CDR2 YYEEEE. V lost 0 bases to trimming and J lost 7 bases; unmatched junction nucleotides: 5. The CDR3 is CASSLVRTGGNGELFF. CDR3 bases: TGTGCCAGCAGCTTGGTGCGGACAGGGGGCAACGGGGAGCTGTTTTTT. Combining the CDR3 with reference TRBV5-6 and TRBJ2-2 gives the whole variable domain DAGVTQSPTHLIKTRGQQVTLRCSPKSGHDTVSWYQQALGQGPQFIFQYYEEEERQRGNFPDRFSGHQFPNYSSELNVNALLLGDSALYLCASSLVRTGGNGELFFGEGSRLTVL.

The chain recombines TRBV6-5 with TRBJ2-7; TRBD2 aligns across 8 bases. The CDR3 loop spans 14 amino acids. Germline-derived CDR1 and CDR2 are MNHEY and SVGAGI. Trimming at V came to 6 bases and at J to 4 bases, leaving 8 bases not matched to a gene. The CDR3: CASSSGLARYEQYF. CDR3 in DNA: TGTGCCAGCAGCTCAGGACTAGCTAGGTACGAGCAGTACTTC.

The V gene is TRBV28, the J gene TRBJ2-3; D is uncertain. Looked up from germline, CDR1 is MDHEN and CDR2 is SYDVKM. V lost 4 bases and J lost 3, with 11 bases in between. The CDR3 runs 14 residues. Here the CDR3 DNA reads TGTGCCAGCAGTTCCCCGGGTCAGACAGATACGCAGTATTTT. This gives the protein CASSSPGQTDTQYF.

J is TRBJ2-7 and V is TRBV29-1, with a possible D match to TRBD2 (5 bases). Germline loops: CDR1 SQVTM, CDR2 ANQGSEA. V was cut by 6 bases and J by 6 bases, with 15 bases left in between. The CDR3 loop spans 12 amino acids. CDR3: CSVQTNSAEQYF. The CDR3 nucleotides read TGCAGCGTCCAGACTAATTCCGCCGAGCAGTACTTC.

V usage is TRBV6-5 and J usage is TRBJ2-3; 8 bases are a match to TRBD2. V shed 6 bases and J 5 bases; nucleotides not matched to a gene: 10. CDR1 is MNHEY and CDR2 is SVGAGI in the germline V gene. The CDR3 covers 15 residues. The CDR3 bases are TGTGCCAGCAGGTGGGGAGAGGCGGGGGGAGATACGCAGTATTTT. This encodes CASRWGEAGGDTQYF.